This TCR beta chain appears in the sequencing data of a study of T cells after yellow fever vaccination. Study-level information: Preparation of fractions with low cell numbers was performed using SMART-Seq v4 Ultra Low Input.

TCRdb passed the 5' RACE reads through MiXCR, listing each CDR3 protein once. The sample holds around 590,000 distinct CDR3 sequences, roughly an eighth seen once. Trimming cost V 3 bases and J 6 bases, with 22 bases left between them. The germline gives CDR1 LGHDT, CDR2 YNNKEL (reference sequence). The CDR3 has 17 residues. This clonotype has just a few counts. This TCR came from a man younger than 45 who received the YFV17D yellow fever vaccine. The sequences come from PBMCs, collected on the day of the yellow fever booster vaccination. The chain links TRBV3-1 to TRBJ2-3; D may match TRBD1 or TRBD2 (6 bases each). CDR3 amino acids: CASSQRGEAGPKDTQYF. The CDR3 DNA reads as TGTGCCAGCAGCCAGAGGGGGGAAGCGGGCCCTAAGGATACGCAGTATTTT.